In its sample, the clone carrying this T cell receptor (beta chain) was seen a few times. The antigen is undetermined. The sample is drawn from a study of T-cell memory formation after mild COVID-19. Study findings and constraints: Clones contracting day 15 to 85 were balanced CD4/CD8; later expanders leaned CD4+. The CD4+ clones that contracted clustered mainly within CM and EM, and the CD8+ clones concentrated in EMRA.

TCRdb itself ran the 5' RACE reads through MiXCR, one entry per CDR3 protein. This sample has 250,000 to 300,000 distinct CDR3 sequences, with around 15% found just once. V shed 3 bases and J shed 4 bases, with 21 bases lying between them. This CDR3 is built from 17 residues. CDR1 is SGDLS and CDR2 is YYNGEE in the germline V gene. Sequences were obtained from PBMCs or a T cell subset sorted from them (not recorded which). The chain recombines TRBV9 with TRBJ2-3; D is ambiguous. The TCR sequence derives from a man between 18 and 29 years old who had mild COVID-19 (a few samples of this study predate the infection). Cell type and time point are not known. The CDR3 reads CASSDGSITVNADTQYF. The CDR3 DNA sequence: TGTGCCAGCAGCGATGGGTCAATAACCGTCAATGCAGATACGCAGTATTTT.